The 25 T cell receptor beta chains presented below share a single source sample, sequenced in a study of radiotherapy plus CTLA-4 blockade in lung cancer (dated by TCRdb to the late 2010s). The method behind the library was the immunoSEQ multiplex PCR assay. Sourced from immuneACCESS, this table was stored by TCRdb with only in-frame sequences that have V and J called. A share of the clones is absent; for the studies checked, an unresolved V gene accounts for under half, and the remainder has no known explanation. The sample profile shows about 85,000 clones; 70% to 90% of them were found once. Around 2% of the sample lies in the top ten. This sample comprised peripheral blood, obtained from a patient treated with radiotherapy plus ipilimumab. These receptors were obtained from a human donor with non-small cell lung cancer who had a partial response to radiotherapy plus ipilimumab.

CDR3 nucleotides: TGCGCCAGCAGCTTGGGCGGCATGAACACTGAAGCTTTCTTT. The encoded protein is CASSLGGMNTEAFF. The chain has TRBV5-1 and TRBJ1-1; no clear D. V lost 0 bases and J 0 bases, leaving 6 bases between the germline ends. This CDR3 spans 14 amino acids. The germline CDR1 and CDR2 sequences are SGHRS and YFSETQ.

The chain joins TRBV5-8 to TRBJ2-1; no definite D call. V was cut by 7 bases and J by 8 bases, with 13 bases left in between. The CDR3 consists of 12 residues. The germline gives CDR1 SGHTS, CDR2 YDEGEE. The CDR3 sequence: CASPLVSDEQFF. DNA for the CDR3: TGTGCCAGCCCTCTAGTCAGCGATGAGCAGTTCTTC.

The CDR3 region is CASSPPGSFYGYTF. As DNA, the CDR3 is TGTGCCAGCAGCCCCCCCGGGTCTTTCTATGGCTACACCTTC. The rearrangement uses TRBV5-5 and TRBJ1-2; no definite D call. The CDR3 spans 14 residues. Per the germline V gene, CDR1 is SGHKS and CDR2 is YYEKEE (reference sequence). V was clipped by 4 bases and J by 4 bases, with 14 bases between them.

The chain joins TRBV5-1 to TRBJ2-5; a weak D match, TRBD1 (5 bases). The CDR3 is 14 residues long. Germline values: CDR1 SGHRS, CDR2 YFSETQ. V lost 2 bases and J 1 base, leaving 9 bases between the germline ends. The CDR3 loop is CASSLFQGQETQYF. Here the CDR3 DNA reads TGCGCCAGCAGCTTATTCCAGGGCCAAGAGACCCAGTACTTC.

This chain joins TRBV2 and TRBJ2-7; no definite D call. The V end was cut by 7 bases, the J end by 2 bases, with 12 bases between. Germline CDR1 and CDR2: SNHLY and FYNNEI. CDR3 size: 13 residues. The CDR3 is CASNFWPTYEQYF. The CDR3 region has the DNA TGTGCCAGCAATTTCTGGCCGACCTACGAGCAGTACTTC.

CDR3 in amino acids: CASRGLRGGGQETQYF. The CDR3 DNA sequence: TGTGCCAGCAGGGGGTTACGGGGGGGAGGGCAAGAGACCCAGTACTTC. This chain joins TRBV6-6 and TRBJ2-5, with 8 bases lining up with TRBD2. Germline trimming cut 6 bases from V and 2 bases from J; bases unmatched to any gene: 11. The CDR3 is 16 residues long. Looked up from germline, CDR1 is MNHNY and CDR2 is SVGAGI (reference sequence).

Concerning this clone: At the DNA level, this CDR3 is encoded by other sequences in the same sample as well. V usage is TRBV6-1 and J usage is TRBJ2-3, with D possibly TRBD2 on 6 matching bases. This CDR3 is built from 15 residues. V lost 7 bases, J lost 0 bases, and 14 bases lay in between. In germline, CDR1 is MNHNS, CDR2 SASEGT. The CDR3 is CASKLSGSSTDTQYF. In nucleotides, the CDR3 is TGTGCCAGCAAGCTTAGCGGTTCTAGCACAGATACGCAGTATTTT.

The V and J genes are TRBV27 and TRBJ1-1; no definite D call. V was clipped by 7 bases and J by 5 bases, with 14 bases between them. Germline-derived CDR1 and CDR2 are MNHEY and SMNVEV (reference sequence). The CDR3 sequence is 13 residues long. CDR3 DNA sequence: TGTGCCAGCACGAGCTTTAGTAAGACTGAAGCTTTCTTT. Protein: CASTSFSKTEAFF.

In DNA form, the CDR3 reads TGTGCCTGGAGTGCCGGGACATCTTTCCCCCCATTTAGTGGCTACACCTTC. As protein: CAWSAGTSFPPFSGYTF. The genes are TRBV30 and TRBJ1-2; tentatively, D is TRBD1 (6 bases). The V gene's germline CDR1 is GTSNPN and CDR2 SVGIG (reference sequence). The CDR3 spans 17 residues. The V end lost 1 base, the J end lost 7 bases, and 25 bases lay between the germline ends. Full variable domain (remainder filled in from reference TRBV30 and TRBJ1-2): SQTIHQWPATLVQPVGSPLSLECTVEGTSNPNLYWYRQAAGRGLQLLFYSVGIGQISSEVPQNLSASRPQDRQFILSSKKLLLSDSGFYLCAWSAGTSFPPFSGYTFGSGTRLTVV.

The CDR3 here is CASSFFSGRAEETQYF. The CDR3, as DNA: TGTGCCAGCAGTTTCTTTAGCGGGAGGGCCGAAGAGACCCAGTACTTC. The chain employs TRBV27 and TRBJ2-5; TRBD2 agrees at 11 bases. Germline lookup yields CDR1 MNHEY and CDR2 SMNVEV (reference sequence). The CDR3 covers 16 residues. With V trimmed by 3 bases and J by 3 bases, 6 bases remained unmatched.

The chain combines TRBV6-6 with TRBJ2-1, with TRBD1 as a possible D gene (7 bases). The germline gives CDR1 MNHNY, CDR2 SVGAGI (reference sequence). V shed 2 bases and J shed 6 bases, with 17 bases lying between them. The CDR3 totals 16 residues. DNA for the CDR3: TGTGCCAGCAGTTACCAACAGGGGAACGGGGGCAATGAGCAGTTCTTC. It translates to CASSYQQGNGGNEQFF.

This chain connects TRBV18 to TRBJ2-6; TRBD2 might be the D (6 bases). Looked up from germline, CDR1 is KGHSH and CDR2 is LQKENI. The ends were cut back, 3 bases at V and 10 bases at J, with 16 bases in the middle. This CDR3 spans 15 amino acids. The CDR3 sequence is CASSPRPGGVNVLTF. The CDR3 nucleotides are TGTGCCAGCTCACCCAGGCCAGGAGGGGTTAACGTCCTGACTTTC.

This clone was detected ten times or more. V is TRBV12-2 and J is TRBJ2-7; TRBD2, the table's D call, was not compared with the DNA. TRBV12-2 has pseudogene status. This CDR3 spans 14 amino acids. The CDR3 spells CASRPRGGVDEQYV. CDR3 in DNA: TGTGCAAGTCGCCCTCGGGGGGGGGTGGACGAGCAGTACGTC.

The genes are TRBV9 and TRBJ2-3, with 8 positions matching TRBD2. The CDR3 is made up of 18 amino acids. The germline V gene has CDR1 SGDLS and CDR2 YYNGEE. V was clipped by 7 bases and J by 0 bases; unmatched bases: 16. The CDR3 reads CASGLPRGSGASTDTQYF. The CDR3 nucleotides are TGTGCCAGCGGCCTTCCTAGGGGTAGCGGGGCTAGCACAGATACGCAGTATTTT.

The DNA for the CDR3 is TGTGCCAGCAGCTTTGGGGCAGACTACGAGCAGTACTTC. As protein: CASSFGADYEQYF. This sequence joins TRBV5-6 and TRBJ2-7; tentative D call: TRBD1 (5 bases). The CDR3 loop spans 13 amino acids. CDR1 is SGHDT, CDR2 YYEEEE, per germline. Deletions cut 2 bases from V and 3 bases from J, with 9 bases between.

The J gene is TRBJ2-1, the V gene TRBV28, with 13 bases fitting TRBD2. J was trimmed by 5 bases and V by 6 bases; bases with no gene match: 1. This CDR3 region has 14 residues. The germline V gene encodes CDR1 MDHEN and CDR2 SYDVKM. The CDR3 sequence is CASRGTSGNNEQFF. The CDR3 DNA is TGTGCCAGCAGAGGGACTAGCGGGAACAATGAGCAGTTCTTC.

The CDR3: CASSSGAVNEQFF. The DNA of the CDR3 is TGCGCCAGCAGTTCAGGGGCAGTCAATGAGCAGTTCTTC. The chain recombines TRBV5-1 with TRBJ2-1; tentative D call: TRBD1 (6 bases). With 5 bases removed from V and 6 bases from J, the gap between germline ends came to 12 bases. The germline gives CDR1 SGHRS, CDR2 YFSETQ. CDR3 length equals 13 residues.

The V gene is TRBV27, the J gene TRBJ2-6, with D tentatively TRBD2 (5 bases). Germline V gene data show CDR1 as MNHEY and CDR2 as SMNVEV (reference sequence). The CDR3 has 16 amino acids. The V end lost 4 bases, the J end lost 0 bases, and 10 bases lay between the germline ends. The CDR3 DNA is TGTGCCAGCAGTTCGACGGGGAACTCTGGGGCCAACGTCCTGACTTTC. This encodes CASSSTGNSGANVLTF.

The chain uses TRBV28 and TRBJ1-1, with D perhaps matching TRBD1 (6 bases). The CDR3 spans 16 residues. Deletions cut 10 bases from V and 0 bases from J, with 21 bases between. In germline, CDR1 is MDHEN, CDR2 SYDVKM. The CDR3 sequence is CATGSTGHRMNTEAFF. DNA for the CDR3: TGTGCCACTGGTTCGACAGGCCATAGGATGAACACTGAAGCTTTCTTT.

This clone appeared once. The V gene is TRBV27, the J gene TRBJ2-7; the match to TRBD2 covers 9 bases. The CDR3 loop spans 19 amino acids. Unmatched junction bases numbered 21, after V lost 5 bases and J lost 4 bases. Germline CDR1 MNHEY, CDR2 SMNVEV (reference sequence). Written as DNA, the CDR3 is TGTGCCAGCAGTCCCCTCTCCCTTAGCGGGAGACTTCCAAAATACGAGCAGTACTTC. Amino acid sequence: CASSPLSLSGRLPKYEQYF.

The rearrangement joins TRBV7-9 to TRBJ1-2, with D hard to call. V was shortened by 11 bases and J by 0 bases, with 16 bases between the two germline ends. Germline-derived CDR1 and CDR2 are SEHNR and FQNEAQ (reference sequence). The CDR3 is 14 amino acids. CDR3 DNA: TGTGCCGGTAGGGAGGCGGGGACTAACTATGGCTACACCTTC. Amino acid sequence: CAGREAGTNYGYTF. The whole variable domain, filled in from reference TRBV7-9 and TRBJ1-2, reads DTGVSQNPRHKITKRGQNVTFRCDPISEHNRLYWYRQTLGQGPEFLTYFQNEAQLEKSRLLSDRFSAERPKGSFSTLEIQRTEQGDSAMYLCAGREAGTNYGYTFGSGTRLTVV.

This chain links TRBV19 with TRBJ1-3; the D gene is possibly TRBD1 (6 bases). The CDR3 covers 16 residues. The V gene lost 4 bases and the J gene lost 1 base, with 14 bases spanning the gap. Per germline, CDR1 LNHDA and CDR2 SQIVND (reference sequence). This CDR3 is CASSRLGTTSGNTIYF. The CDR3 DNA reads as TGTGCCAGTAGTAGACTGGGGACAACTTCTGGAAACACCATATATTTT.

The genes are TRBV7-8 and TRBJ2-7; D is unclear. This CDR3 contains 14 residues. Trimming cost V 1 base and J 6 bases, with 13 bases left between them. The germline V gene encodes CDR1 SGHVS and CDR2 FQNEAQ. The CDR3 sequence is CASSLGAYSLEQYF. The DNA of the CDR3 is TGTGCCAGCAGCTTAGGAGCCTACTCCCTCGAGCAGTACTTC.

The V and J genes are TRBV6-5 and TRBJ2-3; tentatively, D is TRBD2 (7 bases). Trimming left V 5 bases short and J 4 bases short, with 13 bases between. This CDR3 has 14 amino acids. Germline V CDR1 and CDR2: MNHEY, SVGAGI. The CDR3 loop is CASSPQGGSDTQYF. The CDR3 DNA reads TGTGCCAGCAGTCCACAGGGAGGGTCAGATACGCAGTATTTT.

The chain is built from TRBV28 and TRBJ1-2, with TRBD1 identical over 9 bases. From germline, CDR1 is MDHEN and CDR2 SYDVKM. J gave up 5 bases and V 5 bases, and 18 bases lay outside the gene matches. The CDR3 length is 18 residues. CDR3 amino acids: CASSENPGTGNVGYGYTF. As DNA, the CDR3 is TGTGCCAGCAGTGAAAATCCCGGGACAGGGAACGTTGGGTATGGCTACACCTTC.